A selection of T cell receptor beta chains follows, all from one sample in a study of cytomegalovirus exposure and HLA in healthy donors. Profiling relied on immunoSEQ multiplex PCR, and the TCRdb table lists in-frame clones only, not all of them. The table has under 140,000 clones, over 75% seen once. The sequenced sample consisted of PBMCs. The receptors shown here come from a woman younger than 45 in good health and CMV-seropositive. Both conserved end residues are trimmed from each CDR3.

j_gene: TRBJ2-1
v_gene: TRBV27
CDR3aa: ASSHPRSRQF

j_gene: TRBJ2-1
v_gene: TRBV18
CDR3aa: ASSPSAGRLEQF

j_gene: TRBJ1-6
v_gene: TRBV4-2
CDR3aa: ASSRGEMRLNSPLH

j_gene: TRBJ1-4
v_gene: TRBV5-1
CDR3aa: ASRRENEKLF

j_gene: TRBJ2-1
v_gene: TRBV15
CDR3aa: ATDRGGGMDNEQF

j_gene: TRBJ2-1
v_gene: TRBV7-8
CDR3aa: ASSLGTGTSDNEQF

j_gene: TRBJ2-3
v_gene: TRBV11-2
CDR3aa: ASSFTSGRAMDTQY

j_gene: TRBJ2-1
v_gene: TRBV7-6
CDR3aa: ASSLEGLANNEQF

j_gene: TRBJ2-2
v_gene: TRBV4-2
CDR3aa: ASSLAGGFSTGELF

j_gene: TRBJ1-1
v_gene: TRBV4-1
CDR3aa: ASSQARTGGLGEAF

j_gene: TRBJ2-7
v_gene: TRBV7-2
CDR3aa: ASSLGGQGMEQY

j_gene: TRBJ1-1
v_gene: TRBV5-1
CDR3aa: ASSLGTGVTEAF

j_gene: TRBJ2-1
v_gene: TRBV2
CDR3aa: ASKKMGGLNEQF

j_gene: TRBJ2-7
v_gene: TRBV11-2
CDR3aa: ASSLVGSSYEQY

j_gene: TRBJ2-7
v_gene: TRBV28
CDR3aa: ASSRRVLEQY

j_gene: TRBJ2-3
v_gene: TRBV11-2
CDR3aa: ASSLAAGPTDTQY

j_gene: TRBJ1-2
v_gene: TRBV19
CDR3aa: ASRSPGYGYT

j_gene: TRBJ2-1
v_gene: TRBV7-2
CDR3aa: ASSLRELVLTRNEQF

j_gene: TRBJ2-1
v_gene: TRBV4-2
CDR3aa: ASSQDGRIFSNEQF

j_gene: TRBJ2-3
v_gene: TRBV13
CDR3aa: ASTIRGSPILAGQDGTQY

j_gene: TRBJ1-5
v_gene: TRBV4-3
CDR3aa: ASSHQTVRFQPQH

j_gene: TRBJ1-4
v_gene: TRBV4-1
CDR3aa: ASSQTQVANEKLF

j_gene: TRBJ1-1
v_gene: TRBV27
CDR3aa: ASSRTDRAGTEAF

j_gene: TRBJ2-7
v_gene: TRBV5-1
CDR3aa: ASSLVMRLSYEQY

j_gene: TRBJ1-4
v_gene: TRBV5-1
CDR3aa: ASSLLPTSEKLF

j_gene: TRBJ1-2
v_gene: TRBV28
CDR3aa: ASSQGVGYT

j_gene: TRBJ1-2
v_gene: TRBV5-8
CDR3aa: ASSLPGYGYT

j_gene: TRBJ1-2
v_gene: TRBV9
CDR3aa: ASSVGAGYGYT

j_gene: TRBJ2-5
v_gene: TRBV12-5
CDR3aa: ASGPGLAGFVETQY

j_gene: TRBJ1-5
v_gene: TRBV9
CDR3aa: ASSTSGGSNQPQH

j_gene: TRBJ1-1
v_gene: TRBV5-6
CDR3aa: ASSLGQGAGTEAF

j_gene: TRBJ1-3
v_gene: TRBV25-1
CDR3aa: ASGDRDSGNTIY

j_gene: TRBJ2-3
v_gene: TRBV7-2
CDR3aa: ASSPRRGDTQY

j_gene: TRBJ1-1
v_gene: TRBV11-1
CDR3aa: ASSPPSWTMNTEAF

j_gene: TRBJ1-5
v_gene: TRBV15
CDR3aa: ATSRDQGGMGPQH

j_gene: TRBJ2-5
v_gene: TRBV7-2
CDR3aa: ASSPGLAQETQY

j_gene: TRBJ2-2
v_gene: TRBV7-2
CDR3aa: ASSPPKGRFTGELF

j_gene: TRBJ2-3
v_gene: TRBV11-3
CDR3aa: ASSLGALADPDTQY

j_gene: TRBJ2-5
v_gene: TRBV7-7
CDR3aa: ASSLVAGSGGETQY

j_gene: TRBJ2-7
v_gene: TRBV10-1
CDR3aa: ASSESATSGYEQY

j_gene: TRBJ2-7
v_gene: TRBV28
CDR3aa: ASGLTGGEQY

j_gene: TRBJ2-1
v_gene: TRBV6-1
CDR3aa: ASSRAGSSYNEQF

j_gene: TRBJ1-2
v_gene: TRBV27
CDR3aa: ASSLGAPSGYGYT

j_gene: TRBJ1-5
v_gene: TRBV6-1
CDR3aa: ASSEYLLSSNQPQH

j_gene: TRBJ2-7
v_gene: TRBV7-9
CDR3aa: ASQNGATPYEQY

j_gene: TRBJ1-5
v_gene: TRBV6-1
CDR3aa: ASSQDRGRQPQH

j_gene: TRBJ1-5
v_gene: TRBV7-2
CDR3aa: ASSLGQGQPQH

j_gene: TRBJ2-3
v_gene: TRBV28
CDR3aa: ASSFQGKKTDTQY

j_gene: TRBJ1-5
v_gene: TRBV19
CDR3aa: ASTYSRKSEGTSNQPQH

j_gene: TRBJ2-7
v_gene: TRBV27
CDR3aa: ASSFLLTSGGTYEQY

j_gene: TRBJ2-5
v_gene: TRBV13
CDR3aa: ASSHSGQGKTQY

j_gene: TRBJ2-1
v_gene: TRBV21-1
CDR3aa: ASSKALKTREKF

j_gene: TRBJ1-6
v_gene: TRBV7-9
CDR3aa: ASSLPDRDLH

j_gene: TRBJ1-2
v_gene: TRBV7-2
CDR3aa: ASSQQANYGYT